The TCR beta chain described here comes from a study of cytomegalovirus exposure and HLA in healthy donors. Germline V gene data show CDR1 as SGHRS and CDR2 as YFSETQ. V was trimmed by 1 base and J by 3 bases, leaving 6 bases between them. This CDR3 contains 13 residues. Use of 60 Vbeta and 13 Jbeta primers characterized the PCR. Produced via immunoSEQ multiplex PCR; TCRdb's table is partial and in-frame only. The top ten clones hold 6.5% to 8% of a sample with approximately 88,000 clones, roughly 73% of them seen once. The rearrangement links TRBV5-1 to TRBJ2-3; perhaps TRBD2 as D (5 bases). The sequenced sample was PBMCs. The source of this sequence is a man aged 45-60 years in good health and CMV-seropositive. The CDR3 loop is CASSLRGTDTQYF. The CDR3, as DNA: TGCGCCAGCAGCTTGCGGGGTACAGATACGCAGTATTTT.